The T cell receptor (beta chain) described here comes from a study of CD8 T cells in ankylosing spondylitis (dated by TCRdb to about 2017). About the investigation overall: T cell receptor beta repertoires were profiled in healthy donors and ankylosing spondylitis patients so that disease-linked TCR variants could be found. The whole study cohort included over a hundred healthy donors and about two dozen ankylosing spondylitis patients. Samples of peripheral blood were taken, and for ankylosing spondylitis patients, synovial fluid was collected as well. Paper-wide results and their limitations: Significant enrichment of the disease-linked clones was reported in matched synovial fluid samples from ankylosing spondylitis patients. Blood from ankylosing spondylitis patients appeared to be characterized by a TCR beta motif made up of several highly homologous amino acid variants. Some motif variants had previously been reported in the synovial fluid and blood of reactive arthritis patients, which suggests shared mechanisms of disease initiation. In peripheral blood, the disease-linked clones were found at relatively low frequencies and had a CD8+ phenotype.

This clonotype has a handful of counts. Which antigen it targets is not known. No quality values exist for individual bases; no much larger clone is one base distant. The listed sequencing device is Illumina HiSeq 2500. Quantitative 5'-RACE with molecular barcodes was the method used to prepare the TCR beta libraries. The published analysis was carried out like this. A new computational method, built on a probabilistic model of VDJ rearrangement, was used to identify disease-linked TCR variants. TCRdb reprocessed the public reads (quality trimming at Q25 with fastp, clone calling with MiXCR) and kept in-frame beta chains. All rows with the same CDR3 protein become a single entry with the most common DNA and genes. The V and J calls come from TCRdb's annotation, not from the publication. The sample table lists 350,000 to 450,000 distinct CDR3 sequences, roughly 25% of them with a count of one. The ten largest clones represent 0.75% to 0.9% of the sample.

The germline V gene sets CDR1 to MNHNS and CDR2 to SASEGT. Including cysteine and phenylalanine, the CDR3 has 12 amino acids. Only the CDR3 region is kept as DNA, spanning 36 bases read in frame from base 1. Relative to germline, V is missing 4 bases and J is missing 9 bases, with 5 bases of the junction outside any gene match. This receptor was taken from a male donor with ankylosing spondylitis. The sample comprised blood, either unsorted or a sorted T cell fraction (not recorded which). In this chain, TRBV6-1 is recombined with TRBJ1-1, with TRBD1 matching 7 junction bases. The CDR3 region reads CASSAWDSQAFF. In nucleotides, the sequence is TGTGCCAGCAGTGCCTGGGACAGCCAAGCTTTCTTT.